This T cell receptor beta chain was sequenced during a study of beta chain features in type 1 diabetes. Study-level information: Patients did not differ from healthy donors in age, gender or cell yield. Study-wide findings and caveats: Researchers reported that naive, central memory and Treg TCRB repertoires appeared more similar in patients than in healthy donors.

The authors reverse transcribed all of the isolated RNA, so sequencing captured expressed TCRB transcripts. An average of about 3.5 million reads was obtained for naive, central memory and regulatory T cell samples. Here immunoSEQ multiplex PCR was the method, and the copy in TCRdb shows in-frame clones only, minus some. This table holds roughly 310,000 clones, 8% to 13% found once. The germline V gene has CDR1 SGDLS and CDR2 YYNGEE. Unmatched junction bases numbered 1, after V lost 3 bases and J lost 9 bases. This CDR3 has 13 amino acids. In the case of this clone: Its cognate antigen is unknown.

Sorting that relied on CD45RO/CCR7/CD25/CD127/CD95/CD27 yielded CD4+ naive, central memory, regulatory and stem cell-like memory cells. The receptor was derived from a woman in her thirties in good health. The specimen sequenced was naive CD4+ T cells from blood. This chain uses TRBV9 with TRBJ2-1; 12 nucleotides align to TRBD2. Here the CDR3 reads CASSGTSGTEQFF. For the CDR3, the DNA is TGTGCCAGCAGCGGGACTAGCGGGACTGAGCAGTTCTTC.